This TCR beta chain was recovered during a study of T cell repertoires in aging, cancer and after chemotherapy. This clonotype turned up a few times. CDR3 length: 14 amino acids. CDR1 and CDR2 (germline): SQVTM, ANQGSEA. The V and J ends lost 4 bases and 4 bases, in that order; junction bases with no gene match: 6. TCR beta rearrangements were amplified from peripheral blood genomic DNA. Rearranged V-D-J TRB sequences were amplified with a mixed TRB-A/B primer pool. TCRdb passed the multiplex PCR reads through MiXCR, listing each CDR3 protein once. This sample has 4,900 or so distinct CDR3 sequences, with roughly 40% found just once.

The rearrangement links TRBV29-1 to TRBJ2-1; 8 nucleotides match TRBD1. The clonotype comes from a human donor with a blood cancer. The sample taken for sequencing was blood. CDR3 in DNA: TGCAGCGTTGTCCCGGGACAGGCGTACAATGAGCAGTTCTTC. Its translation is CSVVPGQAYNEQFF.